This is a list of T cell receptor beta chains from one sample in a study of cytomegalovirus exposure and HLA in healthy donors. Method: immunoSEQ multiplex PCR; TCRdb's copy keeps in-frame clones and lacks some. Altogether about 190,000 clones are present, more than 75% being singletons, with the ten largest covering 0.8%. The sequenced material came from PBMCs. These receptors came from a young woman in good health and CMV-seronegative. Both conserved end residues are part of each CDR3. The D gene is left open where the match is weak. Clone size is given for some rows only: seen once, a few or many times, or a class if the clone is expanded.

13,NA,TRBJ1-2,NA,TRBV2,TGTGCCAGCAGTGTGGTGGCAGACTATGGCTACACCTTC,CASSVVADYGYTF
14,NA,TRBJ2-3,TRBD1,TRBV6-5,TGTGCCAGCAGTCTACAGGGGAGCACAGATACGCAGTATTTT,CASSLQGSTDTQYF
17,NA,TRBJ2-1,TRBD2,TRBV5-4,TGTGCCAGCAGCTTGGGGACTAGCGGGACCCCCTACAATGAGCAGTTCTTC,CASSLGTSGTPYNEQFF
10,NA,TRBJ2-1,NA,TRBV30,TGTGCCTGTTCACCCGGTGGTCCGTTCTTC,CACSPGGPFF
16,NA,TRBJ2-2,TRBD2,TRBV6-1,TGTGCCAGCAGTGAAGGCGGGAGAACGAACACCGGGGAGCTGTTTTTT,CASSEGGRTNTGELFF
15,NA,TRBJ2-3,TRBD1,TRBV7-8,TGTGCCAGCAGCAGACAGGGGGCAAGCACAGATACGCAGTATTTT,CASSRQGASTDTQYF
12,NA,TRBJ1-2,NA,TRBV7-9,TGTGCCAGCAGCTTTGCGGGGCACGGCTACACCTTC,CASSFAGHGYTF
12,NA,TRBJ2-1,NA,TRBV7-2,TGTGCCAGCAGCTTTAGAGACAATGAGCAGTTCTTC,CASSFRDNEQFF
15,few,TRBJ1-3,TRBD1,TRBV6-1,TGTGCCAGCAGCGGACAGGGAGTCTCTGGAAACACCATATATTTT,CASSGQGVSGNTIYF
15,NA,TRBJ2-1,NA,TRBV19,TGTGCCAGTAGTACTGACCCACTAGTATCGAATGAGCAGTTCTTC,CASSTDPLVSNEQFF
15,few,TRBJ2-1,NA,TRBV9,TGTGCCAGCAGCGTAGCAGGGGTGAGGAACAATGAGCAGTTCTTC,CASSVAGVRNNEQFF
15,few,TRBJ2-3,TRBD2,TRBV6-1,TGTGCCAGCAGTAAAGGTGGGACTAGTCCAGATACGCAGTATTTT,CASSKGGTSPDTQYF
14,few,TRBJ2-7,TRBD1,TRBV7-6,TGTGCCAGCAGCCTACGACAGGGGGCAGGTGAGCAGTACTTC,CASSLRQGAGEQYF
15,NA,TRBJ1-1,NA,TRBV5-6,TGTGCCAGCAGCACAACTGACAGGCTCAACACTGAAGCTTTCTTT,CASSTTDRLNTEAFF
15,NA,TRBJ2-1,NA,TRBV4-1,TGCGCCAGCAGCCAACTGGGACTGGAATTCAATGAGCAGTTCTTC,CASSQLGLEFNEQFF
15,NA,TRBJ1-6,NA,TRBV6-5,TGTGCCAGCAGAATGGAGCGACAGGCCAATTCACCCCTCCACTTT,CASRMERQANSPLHF
15,few,TRBJ1-1,TRBD1,TRBV7-6,TGTGCCAGCAGCTTAGCCGGGACAGGGAACACTGAAGCTTTCTTT,CASSLAGTGNTEAFF
15,NA,TRBJ1-4,NA,TRBV5-1,TGCGCCAGCAGGGGCAGCGGCTGGGCTAATGAAAAACTGTTTTTT,CASRGSGWANEKLFF